This TCR beta chain was captured by sequencing in a study of regulatory T cells in long-lasting Graves disease. Broader study findings: More public clonotypes were shared by persistent patients (fewer than 3,000) than by new patients (about 970). Researchers examined only peripheral blood and not thyroid tissue.

In building TCR beta libraries, iRepertoire HTBI primers were used together with Arm-PCR of CDR3 regions. TCRdb re-derived calls from the multiplex PCR reads in MiXCR, one entry per CDR3 protein. The data hold 300,000 to 400,000 distinct CDR3 sequences, with over 15% observed a single time. Losses at the gene ends were 3 bases for V and 4 bases for J; bases not matched to a gene: 8. The CDR3 covers 16 residues. Germline-derived CDR1 and CDR2 are SGHNT and YYREEE (reference sequence). The time point is: newly diagnosed GD, antithyroid drugs for less than 3 months. The TCR library was made from RNA extracted from PBMCs. The count of this clonotype is one. Its antigen is not identified. These data are also associated with another study on T cells in Graves' hyperthyroidism and ophthalmopathy.

Sequences were derived from peripheral blood mononuclear cells (PBMCs), sampled at new diagnosis, from a patient treated with antithyroid drugs. V is TRBV5-4 and J is TRBJ2-7, with 12 bases aligning to TRBD1. The sequence was obtained from a man aged 40-55 years with Graves disease. The DNA for the CDR3 is TGTGCCAGCAGCTGGGACGCGGGACAGGGGGCTTACGAGCAGTACTTC. It yields the protein CASSWDAGQGAYEQYF.